The 21 T cell receptor beta chains below were found in one sample sequenced in a study of OX40 agonist ivuxolimab in advanced cancers. Assay used: immunoSEQ multiplex PCR; TCRdb lists only in-frame clones, some missing. The sample records about 81,000 clones, around 90% being singletons. The starting material was CD4+ or CD8+ T cells sorted from blood, obtained in a trial of the OX40 agonist ivuxolimab. The receptors were sampled from an adult with an advanced solid tumor such as melanoma, head and neck, liver or kidney cancer.

The rearrangement links TRBV18 to TRBJ2-3; D may match TRBD1 or TRBD2 (5 bases each). V was shortened by 1 base and J by 2 bases, with 13 bases between the two germline ends. The CDR3 runs 16 residues. The germline gives CDR1 KGHSH, CDR2 LQKENI. DNA for the CDR3: TGTGCCAGCTCACCACTAGTGGGGGAGCTCACAGATACGCAGTATTTT. Encoded protein: CASSPLVGELTDTQYF.

The chain is built from TRBV27 and TRBJ2-5; a possible D gene is TRBD2 (6 bases). Trimming shortened V by 8 bases and J by 3 bases, and 25 bases separated the two germline ends. The CDR3 length is 17 residues. The germline V gene has CDR1 MNHEY and CDR2 SMNVEV (reference sequence). This CDR3 is CASGHPLSWAGKETQYF. CDR3 nucleotide sequence: TGTGCCAGCGGACACCCCCTGAGTTGGGCGGGGAAAGAGACCCAGTACTTC.

The chain employs TRBV27 and TRBJ2-1; 7 bases are a match to TRBD2. The CDR3 is 17 residues long. Germline CDR1 MNHEY, CDR2 SMNVEV (reference sequence). The trim removed 5 bases at V and 7 bases at J, leaving 17 bases unmatched. The CDR3 DNA follows: TGTGCCAGCAGTCCGCGGACTAGTGGGGGGATTGGGAATGAGCAGTTCTTC. This sequence encodes CASSPRTSGGIGNEQFF.

This clone was counted once. The CDR3 coding sequence is TGTGCCAGCAGCTCTCTAGCGGAGAGCACAGATACGCAGTATTTT. Amino acids: CASSSLAESTDTQYF. The V and J genes are TRBV7-9 and TRBJ2-3, with 7 bases identical to TRBD2. This CDR3 spans 15 amino acids. The J segment lost 0 bases and the V segment lost 4 bases, leaving 4 bases of the junction unmatched. CDR1 and CDR2 from the germline V gene are SEHNR and FQNEAQ (reference sequence).

V gene TRBV28 combines with J gene TRBJ1-2; tentatively, D is TRBD1 (5 bases). Trimming took off 8 bases at V and 7 bases at J, with 26 bases between the two ends. The CDR3 is 16 residues long. The germline CDR1 and CDR2 sequences are MDHEN and SYDVKM. The CDR3 here is CASPLPWDRILGGYTF. In nucleotides, the CDR3 is TGTGCCAGCCCTTTGCCCTGGGACCGGATCCTTGGTGGCTACACCTTC.

This rearrangement joins TRBV28 to TRBJ1-5; perhaps TRBD1 as D (5 bases). The length of the CDR3 is 15 residues. Trimming took off 5 bases at V and 4 bases at J, with 15 bases between the two ends. In germline, CDR1 is MDHEN, CDR2 SYDVKM. The CDR3 DNA reads TGTGCCAGCAGTATCCCCCAGGGACGGAATCAGCCCCAGCATTTT. Its protein is CASSIPQGRNQPQHF.

V and J are TRBV7-2 and TRBJ2-5; tentative D call: TRBD1 (5 bases). V was trimmed by 5 bases and J by 5 bases, leaving 18 bases between them. Germline CDR1 SGHTA, CDR2 FQGNSA. CDR3 length: 15 amino acids. The CDR3 bases are TGTGCCAGCAGCCCGAGACAGACCCCGGGTGAGACCCAGTACTTC. Its protein product is CASSPRQTPGETQYF.

The chain employs TRBV5-1 and TRBJ2-2, with a possible D match to TRBD1 (5 bases). The V end lost 1 base, the J end lost 7 bases, and 11 bases lay between the germline ends. Germline V gene sequence: CDR1 SGHRS, CDR2 YFSETQ. The CDR3 has 14 residues. The CDR3 bases are TGCGCCAGCAGCTTGACAGGTTTCGGCGGGGAGCTGTTTTTT. The encoded protein is CASSLTGFGGELFF.

CDR3 sequence reads: CASSLDENTIYF. CDR3 DNA: TGTGCCAGCAGCTTGGATGAAAACACCATATATTTT. J is TRBJ1-3 and V is TRBV5-4; D is uncertain. V lost 0 bases to trimming and J lost 6 bases, with 4 bases between them. Germline V lookup: CDR1 SGHNT, CDR2 YYREEE (reference sequence). The CDR3 is made up of 12 amino acids.

The V call is TRBV12-5, the J call TRBJ2-1; no clear D gene. V lost 0 bases, J lost 4 bases, and 16 bases lay in between. The length of the CDR3 is 17 residues. Germline values: CDR1 LGHNT, CDR2 FRNRAP. The CDR3 protein is CASGLVLGSLLYNEQFF. DNA of the CDR3: TGTGCTAGTGGTTTGGTACTTGGGTCACTCCTATACAATGAGCAGTTCTTC. Full variable domain (outside the CDR3, taken from reference TRBV12-5 and TRBJ2-1): DARVTQTPRHKVTEMGQEVTMRCQPILGHNTVFWYRQTMMQGLELLAYFRNRAPLDDSGMPKDRFSAEMPDATLATLKIQPSEPRDSAVYFCASGLVLGSLLYNEQFFGPGTRLTVL.

The V call is TRBV2, the J call TRBJ2-3; TRBD1 or TRBD2 may be the D gene (7 bases each). V was cut by 4 bases and J by 3 bases, with 11 bases left in between. From germline, CDR1 is SNHLY and CDR2 FYNNEI. CDR3 length equals 14 residues. The CDR3 is CASSARGGTDTQYF. DNA for the CDR3: TGTGCCAGCAGTGCCAGGGGGGGAACAGATACGCAGTATTTT.

The chain links TRBV28 to TRBJ2-7; 12 bases are shared with TRBD1. Germline V gene lookup returns CDR1 MDHEN and CDR2 SYDVKM. CDR3 length: 18 amino acids. V trimming: 4 bases; J trimming: 3 bases; junction bases outside the gene matches: 13. The CDR3 here is CASSSARWGQGAFYEQYF. CDR3 nucleotides: TGTGCCAGCAGTTCAGCCCGGTGGGGACAGGGGGCGTTCTACGAGCAGTACTTC.

The chain is built from TRBV19 and TRBJ2-3, with 11 nucleotides matching TRBD2. Germline V CDR1 and CDR2: LNHDA, SQIVND (reference sequence). The junction had 12 bases not matched to a gene; V was cut back by 10 bases and J by 0 bases. The CDR3 runs to 17 residues. The chain's CDR3 is CATGKLAGGQSTDTQYF. In nucleotides, the CDR3 is TGTGCCACCGGGAAGCTAGCGGGGGGCCAAAGCACAGATACGCAGTATTTT.

This clone has just one count. V usage is TRBV4-1 and J usage is TRBJ1-4; 7 bases fit TRBD1. J gave up 7 bases and V 1 base, and 3 bases lay outside the gene matches. CDR1 and CDR2 from the germline V gene are MGHRA and YSYEKL. The CDR3 runs to 14 residues. CDR3 amino acids: CASSQGQGGEKLFF. Here the CDR3 DNA reads TGCGCCAGCAGCCAAGGACAGGGCGGTGAAAAACTGTTTTTT.

This chain joins TRBV9 and TRBJ1-1, with D possibly matching TRBD1 (6 bases). V gave up 1 base and J gave up 3 bases, with 13 bases separating them. The CDR3 spans 15 residues. The germline CDR1 and CDR2 sequences are SGDLS and YYNGEE. CDR3 loop: CASSVRAGVDTEAFF. The CDR3 bases are TGTGCCAGCAGCGTAAGGGCAGGGGTAGACACTGAAGCTTTCTTT.

This clone was detected a few times. In this CDR3 the conserved last residue, phenylalanine or tryptophan, is missing, so a read error is likely. The chain is built from TRBV11-2 and TRBJ1-6; unclear D gene. This CDR3 has 13 amino acids. Trimming stripped 3 bases from V and 6 bases from J, with 6 bases between. Germline V lookup: CDR1 SGHAT, CDR2 FQNNGV. The CDR3 coding sequence is TGTGCCAGCAGCTTCTTATCTAATTCACCCCTCCACCTT. Translated: CASSFLSNSPLHL.

The chain recombines TRBV4-3 with TRBJ2-3, with D tentatively TRBD2 (5 bases). The CDR3 spans 15 residues. Trimming removed 4 bases at V and 1 base at J, with 12 bases between. CDR1 is LGHNA and CDR2 is YSLEER in the germline V gene. The CDR3 sequence is CASSPVSGGTDTQYF. The CDR3, as DNA: TGCGCCAGCAGCCCGGTGAGCGGTGGCACAGATACGCAGTATTTT.

The chain joins TRBV6-1 to TRBJ2-7; TRBD1 might be the D (5 bases). This CDR3 is 16 amino acids long. Trimming stripped 0 bases from V and 1 base from J, with 13 bases between. The germline CDR1 and CDR2 sequences are MNHNS and SASEGT. The CDR3 protein is CASSEAWAGISYEQYF. The CDR3 DNA sequence: TGTGCCAGCAGTGAAGCTTGGGCAGGGATATCCTACGAGCAGTACTTC.

The V call is TRBV5-4, the J call TRBJ2-2, with D possibly matching TRBD2 (7 bases). The CDR3 has 15 residues. V gave up 5 bases and J gave up 7 bases, with 18 bases separating them. CDR1 is SGHNT and CDR2 is YYREEE in the germline V gene (reference sequence). The DNA for the CDR3 is TGTGCCAGCAGATCGGGGGGCCCTCAAGACGGGGAGCTGTTTTTT. Protein: CASRSGGPQDGELFF.

CDR3 sequence reads: CASSMWGVYNEQFF. The CDR3 DNA reads as TGTGCCAGTAGTATGTGGGGGGTATACAATGAGCAGTTCTTC. The chain couples TRBV19 to TRBJ2-1; D is perhaps TRBD2 (6 bases). Germline CDR1 is LNHDA and CDR2 is SQIVND (reference sequence). The ends were cut back, 3 bases at V and 4 bases at J, with 10 bases in the middle. This CDR3 contains 14 residues.

The chain couples TRBV28 to TRBJ2-3; no definite D call. From germline, CDR1 is MDHEN and CDR2 SYDVKM. This CDR3 is 14 amino acids long. V gave up 10 bases and J gave up 0 bases, with 14 bases separating them. CDR3 loop: CATPLVPSTDTQYF. In nucleotides, the CDR3 is TGTGCCACCCCTTTGGTACCCAGCACAGATACGCAGTATTTT.